These 4 T cell receptor beta chains share one sample of origin, sequenced in a study of T-cell reconstitution after alpha-beta-depleted transplantation in children. A TCRbeta library incorporating unique molecular identifiers was prepared. TCRdb recomputed calls from the PCR reads with MiXCR, one row per CDR3 protein. The repertoire holds hundreds of thousands of distinct CDR3 sequences, with about 17% as singletons. The specimen was PBMCs, mostly from graft donor cells, collected 360 days after TCRalphabeta/CD19-depleted stem cell transplant. Receptors were obtained from a male patient aged 2 to 9 who had a stem cell transplant for acute lymphoblastic leukemia, so the T cells may come from the graft donor.

This clonotype appeared a few times. This chain connects TRBV4-1 to TRBJ2-7; the D is unclear. Trimming removed 0 bases at V and 4 bases at J, with 10 bases between. The CDR3 extends over 14 amino acids. Germline V gives CDR1 MGHRA, CDR2 YSYEKL. The CDR3: CASSQDLPPYEQYF. As DNA, the CDR3 is TGCGCCAGCAGCCAAGATTTGCCGCCGTACGAGCAGTACTTC.

This chain connects TRBV11-2 to TRBJ2-2; weak D call: TRBD2 (6 bases). The germline CDR1 and CDR2 sequences are SGHAT and FQNNGV. V lost 2 bases and J 3 bases, leaving 19 bases between the germline ends. CDR3 length: 18 residues. The CDR3: CASSLPMEGYPYTGELFF. As DNA, the CDR3 is TGTGCCAGCAGCTTACCTATGGAGGGGTACCCATACACCGGGGAGCTGTTTTTT.

This clonotype was detected many times. The gene calls are TRBV6-6 and TRBJ2-3, with D possibly TRBD2 on 6 matching bases. Deletions cut 2 bases from V and 11 bases from J, with 11 bases between. Germline V gives CDR1 MNHNY, CDR2 SVGAGI (reference sequence). CDR3 length: 12 residues. CDR3 sequence: CASSYTSREQYF. CDR3 sequence (DNA): TGTGCCAGCAGTTACACTTCGCGGGAGCAGTATTTT.

On this clonotype: An end of the junction does not agree with germline; a read error may underlie this. The chain combines TRBV19 with TRBJ2-2; 8 nucleotides align to TRBD2. The CDR3 has 15 residues. Germline loops: CDR1 LNHDA, CDR2 SQIVND (reference sequence). The CDR3 nucleotides are TGTGCCAGTAGCATAGCGGGACGTAGCACCGGGGAGCTGTTTTTT. It is translated as CASSIAGRSTGELFF. The entire variable domain, with the rest obtained from reference TRBV19 and TRBJ2-2, is as follows: DGGITQSPKYLFRKEGQNVTLSCEQNLNHDAMYWYRQDPGQGLRLIYYSQIVNDFQKGDIAEGYSVSREKKESFPLTVTSAQKNPTAFYLCASSIAGRSTGELFFGEGSRLTVL.